This passage covers 8 T cell receptor beta chains from one sample sequenced in a study of blood T cell repertoires in COVID-19. The protocol was immunoSEQ multiplex PCR, while the TCRdb copy is restricted to in-frame clones and leaves out a portion. The table includes fewer than 350,000 clones, around nine tenths detected once. The sequenced sample was peripheral blood. The receptors derive from a middle-aged man with acute or convalescent COVID-19.

J is TRBJ2-3 and V is TRBV20-1, with D perhaps matching TRBD1 (6 bases). Germline CDR1 DFQATT, CDR2 SNEGSKA (reference sequence). Trimming cost V 5 bases and J 9 bases, with 12 bases left between them. The CDR3 consists of 11 residues. CDR3: CSAAAGVTQYF. The CDR3 DNA is TGCAGTGCTGCTGCAGGGGTCACGCAGTATTTT.

The chain has TRBV7-9 and TRBJ2-1, with 10 bases lining up with TRBD2. This CDR3 is built from 14 residues. Germline CDR1 and CDR2: SEHNR and FQNEAQ (reference sequence). Trimming at V came to 6 bases and at J to 9 bases, leaving 8 bases not matched to a gene. CDR3 residues: CASSLSGGAGEQFF. CDR3 coding DNA: TGTGCCAGCAGTTTAAGCGGGGGGGCTGGTGAGCAGTTCTTC.

The CDR3 loop reads CASSLDRSNTEAFF. CDR3 nucleotides: TGTGCCAGCAGCTTGGACAGATCGAACACTGAAGCTTTCTTT. This chain connects TRBV7-3 to TRBJ1-1; TRBD1 might be the D (6 bases). The length of the CDR3 is 14 residues. V dropped 3 bases and J dropped 1 base, with 9 bases sitting between them. Germline CDR1 and CDR2: SGHTA and FQGTGA.

The rearrangement joins TRBV30 to TRBJ2-7, with D possibly being TRBD2 (6 bases). The germline CDR1 and CDR2 sequences are GTSNPN and SVGIG (reference sequence). Trimming shortened V by 5 bases and J by 0 bases, and 11 bases separated the two germline ends. The CDR3 sequence is 13 residues long. CDR3 sequence: CAWGTSYSYEQYF. DNA of the CDR3: TGTGCCTGGGGGACTTCTTACTCCTACGAGCAGTACTTC.

The V gene is TRBV25-1, the J gene TRBJ1-5, with 8 bases matching TRBD1. Trimming took 6 bases from V and 9 from J; bases not matched to a gene: 10. The CDR3 sequence is 14 residues long. Germline CDR1 is MGHDK and CDR2 is SYGVNS. The CDR3 reads CASRFGQGQTPQHF. The DNA of the CDR3 is TGTGCCAGCAGATTTGGACAGGGTCAGACGCCCCAGCATTTT.

The CDR3 sequence: CASSPITGGSYNEQFF. The CDR3 coding sequence is TGTGCCAGTAGCCCTATTACAGGGGGCTCCTACAATGAGCAGTTCTTC. The chain is built from TRBV19 and TRBJ2-1; 8 bases agree with TRBD1. In germline, CDR1 is LNHDA, CDR2 SQIVND (reference sequence). The CDR3 sequence is 16 residues long. V gave up 6 bases and J gave up 0 bases; unmatched junction bases: 7.

This clone was detected a few times. The chain has TRBV11-3 and TRBJ2-3; D is unresolved. Germline V CDR1 and CDR2: SGHNT, YENEEA. V was trimmed by 0 bases and J by 2 bases, leaving 3 bases between them. The CDR3 extends over 13 amino acids. DNA for the CDR3: TGTGCCAGCAGCTTAGACCACACAGATACGCAGTATTTT. It encodes CASSLDHTDTQYF.

This clone was observed a handful of times. J is TRBJ1-6 and V is TRBV7-9; D unclear. CDR1 SEHNR and CDR2 FQNEAQ come from the germline V gene (reference sequence). The V and J ends lost 8 bases and 0 bases respectively, with 8 bases between them. The CDR3 consists of 14 residues. The CDR3 sequence is CASSLSSYNSPLHF. In DNA, the CDR3 is TGTGCCAGCTCCTTATCCTCCTATAATTCACCCCTCCACTTT. The entire variable domain, with the rest obtained from reference TRBV7-9 and TRBJ1-6, is as follows: DTGVSQNPRHKITKRGQNVTFRCDPISEHNRLYWYRQTLGQGPEFLTYFQNEAQLEKSRLLSDRFSAERPKGSFSTLEIQRTEQGDSAMYLCASSLSSYNSPLHFGNGTRLTVT.